This T cell receptor beta chain was sequenced for a study of CD8 T cells in ankylosing spondylitis. The CDR3 is 14 amino acids. Trimming stripped 4 bases from V and 4 bases from J, with 13 bases between. This clonotype came up many times. The antigen is unknown. TCRdb ran MiXCR on the 5' RACE reads and lists one entry per CDR3 protein. The table includes 200,000 to 300,000 distinct CDR3 sequences, approximately 24% detected once. The study, taken as a whole, reports: Peripheral blood samples showed relatively rare disease-linked clones, and these clones were CD8+. One TCR beta motif, made up of eight or nine highly homologous variants, appeared characteristic of ankylosing spondylitis blood. Enrichment of disease-linked clones was reportedly significant in matched ankylosing spondylitis synovial fluid.

The specimen was blood, either unsorted or a sorted T cell fraction (not recorded which). The chain employs TRBV12-3 or TRBV12-4 and TRBJ1-2; no clear D gene. This receptor was identified in a male donor with ankylosing spondylitis or in good health (not recorded which). The CDR3 here is CASSSSSGSYGYTF. CDR3 nucleotide sequence: TGTGCCAGCAGTTCCAGCTCCGGGTCCTATGGCTACACCTTC.